This TCR beta chain was observed in a study of identical twins. This clonotype was counted a few times. Looked up from germline, CDR1 is MDHEN and CDR2 is SYDVKM. The CDR3 loop spans 15 amino acids. The junction had 8 bases not matched to a gene; V was cut back by 5 bases and J by 2 bases. TCRdb passed the 5' RACE reads through MiXCR, listing each CDR3 protein once. The data contain around 1.7 million distinct CDR3 sequences, less than 40% of them singletons. The sequenced material came from cord blood. V gene TRBV28 combines with J gene TRBJ2-5; TRBD2 matches 7 bases. The receptor's source is a newborn girl in good health. For the CDR3, the DNA is TGTGCCAGCAGTGGAGGGGAGGGTCTACAAGAGACCCAGTACTTC. This sequence encodes CASSGGEGLQETQYF.